Each of the 25 T cell receptor beta chains below was sequenced from the same sample in a study of T-cell memory formation after mild COVID-19. TCRdb analysed the 5' RACE reads with MiXCR anew, one entry per CDR3 protein. The sample yields under 550,000 distinct CDR3 sequences, roughly 18% seen once. Sequencing was carried out using PBMCs or a T cell subset sorted from them (not recorded which). The receptors were gathered from an adult woman who had mild COVID-19 (a few samples of this study predate the infection). Cell type and time point are not known.

The V and J genes are TRBV10-3 and TRBJ2-1; 7 nucleotides align to TRBD2. The CDR3 has 16 amino acids. The ends lost 7 bases at V and 5 bases at J; junction bases unmatched: 14. Germline V gene data show CDR1 as ENHRY and CDR2 as SYGVKD. The CDR3 loop reads CAIKRGDYQGNNEQFF. In DNA form, the CDR3 reads TGTGCCATCAAACGGGGGGACTATCAGGGTAACAATGAGCAGTTCTTC.

This clonotype was observed a handful of times. The gene calls are TRBV27 and TRBJ2-3; unclear D gene. This CDR3 has 13 residues. V dropped 3 bases and J dropped 3 bases, with 7 bases sitting between them. Germline CDR1 reads MNHEY; CDR2 reads SMNVEV (reference sequence). In DNA, the CDR3 is TGTGCCAGCAGTTTTTCTCTGACAGATACGCAGTATTTT. This translates into CASSFSLTDTQYF.

The genes are TRBV5-1 and TRBJ2-1, with unresolved D. Germline V lookup: CDR1 SGHRS, CDR2 YFSETQ. CDR3 length: 13 amino acids. V lost 0 bases to trimming and J lost 14 bases, with 15 bases between them. CDR3 nucleotide sequence: TGCGCCAGCAGCTTGGAAGTTGAGACCTACAAGTTCTTC. This encodes CASSLEVETYKFF.

The chain uses TRBV12-3 or TRBV12-4 and TRBJ2-5, with D maybe TRBD1 (5 bases). This CDR3 is built from 16 residues. Between the trimmed V and J ends, which lost 1 base and 2 bases, there was a span of 14 bases. This chain's CDR3 is CASSLGPTGNQETQYF. In DNA, the CDR3 is TGTGCCAGCAGTTTAGGGCCCACAGGAAATCAAGAGACCCAGTACTTC.

This clonotype turned up a few times. The rearrangement joins TRBV29-1 to TRBJ2-5, with D maybe TRBD1 (5 bases). Trimming removed 4 bases at V and 4 bases at J, with 13 bases between. The CDR3 covers 13 residues. Germline V gene lookup returns CDR1 SQVTM and CDR2 ANQGSEA. The CDR3 loop is CSVAEQARETQYF. The CDR3 nucleotides are TGCAGCGTTGCGGAACAGGCCCGAGAGACCCAGTACTTC.

In this sample, this clonotype turned up a few times. The rearrangement uses TRBV4-2 and TRBJ2-4; the D call may be TRBD1 or TRBD2 (6 bases each). CDR1 and CDR2 from the germline V gene are LGHNA and YNFKEQ. The V and J ends lost 0 bases and 0 bases respectively, with 12 bases between them. The CDR3 runs to 17 residues. The CDR3 coding sequence is TGTGCCAGCAGCCAAGATCAAGGGGGGCTAGCCAAAAACATTCAGTACTTC. It encodes CASSQDQGGLAKNIQYF.

The chain has TRBV12-3 or TRBV12-4 and TRBJ2-1, with 10 bases that match TRBD2. V trimming: 5 bases; J trimming: 3 bases; junction bases outside the gene matches: 10. The CDR3 is 17 residues long. The CDR3 loop is CASSGLAEDVGYNEQFF. Here the CDR3 DNA reads TGTGCCAGCAGTGGACTAGCGGAAGACGTGGGCTACAATGAGCAGTTCTTC.

This clonotype was counted ten times or more. The chain links TRBV5-1 to TRBJ1-1; D unclear. The CDR3 totals 14 residues. CDR1 and CDR2 from the germline V gene are SGHRS and YFSETQ. The V end lost 2 bases, the J end lost 4 bases, and 12 bases lay between the germline ends. The CDR3 loop reads CASSLAGLGTEAFF. DNA of the CDR3: TGCGCCAGCAGCTTAGCGGGGTTGGGCACTGAAGCTTTCTTT.

This sequence joins TRBV18 and TRBJ1-2; D not resolved. The V gene's germline CDR1 is KGHSH and CDR2 LQKENI. The ends were cut back, 3 bases at V and 8 bases at J, with 10 bases in the middle. This CDR3 region has 12 residues. This CDR3 reads CASSPAGSGYTF. CDR3 DNA sequence: TGTGCCAGCTCACCCGCGGGGTCCGGCTACACCTTC.

This clonotype has ten or more counts. The CDR3 loop reads CSARLAGGSNEQFF. The CDR3 bases are TGCAGTGCCAGACTAGCGGGAGGGTCCAATGAGCAGTTCTTC. The chain uses TRBV20-1 and TRBJ2-1; 14 bases line up with TRBD2. This CDR3 is 14 amino acids long. The germline V gene has CDR1 DFQATT and CDR2 SNEGSKA (reference sequence). Losses at the gene ends were 6 bases for V and 6 bases for J; bases not matched to a gene: 4.

The chain couples TRBV9 to TRBJ2-1; tentatively, D is TRBD1 (6 bases). Germline V gene data show CDR1 as SGDLS and CDR2 as YYNGEE. V was clipped by 2 bases and J by 2 bases, with 14 bases between them. This CDR3 region has 16 residues. CDR3 DNA: TGTGCCAGCAGCGTGGACAGCGCGTTTACCTACAATGAGCAGTTCTTC. Encoded protein: CASSVDSAFTYNEQFF.

This clonotype was picked up a small number of times. The chain couples TRBV5-1 to TRBJ2-7; TRBD2 matches at 11 bases. The CDR3 length is 15 residues. The germline V gene encodes CDR1 SGHRS and CDR2 YFSETQ. The J segment lost 3 bases and the V segment lost 5 bases, leaving 7 bases of the junction unmatched. CDR3 sequence (DNA): TGCGCCAGCAGATCCACTAGCGGGGGCCTCTACGAGCAGTACTTC. Its protein product is CASRSTSGGLYEQYF.

The chain is built from TRBV9 and TRBJ1-3; a possible D gene is TRBD1 (6 bases). The CDR3 extends over 15 amino acids. Per the germline V gene, CDR1 is SGDLS and CDR2 is YYNGEE. With 4 bases removed from V and 4 bases from J, the gap between germline ends came to 15 bases. The CDR3 here is CASSPWTEAGNTIYF. The CDR3 DNA reads as TGTGCCAGCAGCCCTTGGACAGAAGCGGGAAACACCATATATTTT. Together with reference TRBV9 and TRBJ1-3, the CDR3 gives the full variable domain: DSGVTQTPKHLITATGQRVTLRCSPRSGDLSVYWYQQSLDQGLQFLIQYYNGEERAKGNILERFSAQQFPDLHSELNLSSLELGDSALYFCASSPWTEAGNTIYFGEGSWLTVV.

CDR3 region: CASSQQVAGTYEQYF. CDR3 coding DNA: TGCGCCAGCAGCCAACAAGTAGCGGGTACCTACGAGCAGTACTTC. The genes are TRBV4-1 and TRBJ2-7; 7 bases fit TRBD2. The CDR3 covers 15 residues. V shed 2 bases and J 2 bases; nucleotides not matched to a gene: 6. The germline V gene encodes CDR1 MGHRA and CDR2 YSYEKL.

The rearrangement links TRBV4-1 to TRBJ1-1; D ambiguous. This CDR3 has 14 amino acids. Trimming took off 2 bases at V and 5 bases at J, with 12 bases between the two ends. Germline-derived CDR1 and CDR2 are MGHRA and YSYEKL. The CDR3 is CASSQSEGWTEAFF. CDR3 coding DNA: TGCGCCAGCAGCCAATCCGAGGGTTGGACTGAAGCTTTCTTT.

Many counts were recorded for this clonotype. This chain connects TRBV7-9 to TRBJ2-5, with a possible D match to TRBD2 (6 bases). Per germline, CDR1 SEHNR and CDR2 FQNEAQ (reference sequence). V gave up 5 bases and J gave up 5 bases, with 18 bases separating them. The CDR3 runs 15 residues. This CDR3 reads CASSPTYGGTETQYF. The CDR3 bases are TGTGCCAGCAGCCCGACATACGGGGGAACGGAGACCCAGTACTTC.

This clonotype came up a few times. The CDR3 DNA is TGCAGAGGTGTCTCGGGGCACGAGCAGTACTTC. The encoded protein is CRGVSGHEQYF. The V call is TRBV20-1, the J call TRBJ2-7, with D perhaps being TRBD1 or TRBD2 (5 bases each). CDR1 is DFQATT and CDR2 is SNEGSKA in the germline V gene (reference sequence). CDR3 length: 11 residues.

V gene TRBV2 combines with J gene TRBJ2-2, with D uncertain. The germline CDR1 and CDR2 sequences are SNHLY and FYNNEI. The V end was cut by 7 bases, the J end by 4 bases, with 13 bases between. The CDR3 length is 14 residues. The CDR3 DNA reads TGTGCCAGCACTACACCTCTCGGCACCGGGGAGCTGTTTTTT. It encodes CASTTPLGTGELFF. Using reference TRBV2 and TRBJ2-2 for the parts outside the CDR3, the full variable domain is EPEVTQTPSHQVTQMGQEVILRCVPISNHLYFYWYRQILGQKVEFLVSFYNNEISEKSEIFDDQFSVERPDGSNFTLKIRSTKLEDSAMYFCASTTPLGTGELFFGEGSRLTVL.

The chain employs TRBV7-9 and TRBJ1-2, with 9 bases fitting TRBD1. Trimming cost V 5 bases and J 0 bases; bases outside gene matches: 10. The CDR3 contains 17 residues. Germline loops: CDR1 SEHNR, CDR2 FQNEAQ (reference sequence). CDR3 loop: CASSPRGRDRANYGYTF. The CDR3 DNA reads TGTGCCAGCAGCCCGCGGGGAAGGGACAGGGCTAACTATGGCTACACCTTC.

This clonotype occurred a few times. V gene TRBV12-3 or TRBV12-4 combines with J gene TRBJ2-3, with 7 bases fitting TRBD2. The length of the CDR3 is 14 residues. With 3 bases clipped from V and 3 bases from J, the junction kept 3 bases outside the gene matches. Written as DNA, the CDR3 is TGTGCCAGCAGTTTTGGGAGGGGAACAGATACGCAGTATTTT. This gives the protein CASSFGRGTDTQYF.

The rearrangement joins TRBV20-1 to TRBJ1-6; D unresolved. CDR1 is DFQATT and CDR2 is SNEGSKA in the germline V gene (reference sequence). V was clipped by 4 bases and J by 3 bases, with 10 bases between them. This CDR3 has 14 amino acids. This chain's CDR3 is CSAKDLDYNSPLHF. The CDR3 bases are TGCAGTGCTAAGGACCTGGACTATAATTCACCCCTCCACTTT.

This clonotype has only a few counts. The chain couples TRBV7-9 to TRBJ2-1; D assignment may be TRBD1 or TRBD2 (5 bases each). V gave up 1 base and J gave up 7 bases, with 14 bases separating them. The CDR3 is made up of 15 amino acids. In germline, CDR1 is SEHNR, CDR2 FQNEAQ (reference sequence). The CDR3 DNA sequence: TGTGCCAGCAGCTTAGTAGGGACCCCAGTGAATGAGCAGTTCTTC. This gives the protein CASSLVGTPVNEQFF.

The CDR3 loop is CASSSNRAPPDTQYF. Here the CDR3 DNA reads TGTGCCAGCTCATCAAACAGGGCCCCCCCCGATACGCAGTATTTT. The chain joins TRBV18 to TRBJ2-3; possibly TRBD1 for D (6 bases). Germline V gives CDR1 KGHSH, CDR2 LQKENI. This CDR3 region has 15 residues. The V end lost 5 bases, the J end lost 6 bases, and 18 bases lay between the germline ends. Supplemented by reference TRBV18 and TRBJ2-3, the full variable domain reads NAGVMQNPRHLVRRRGQEARLRCSPMKGHSHVYWYRQLPEEGLKFMVYLQKENIIDESGMPKERFSAEFPKEGPSILRIQQVVRGDSAAYFCASSSNRAPPDTQYFGPGTRLTVL.

The chain employs TRBV7-9 and TRBJ2-1; D is tentatively TRBD1 or TRBD2 (5 bases each). The germline V gene has CDR1 SEHNR and CDR2 FQNEAQ (reference sequence). V lost 5 bases and J lost 10, with 12 bases in between. The length of the CDR3 is 12 residues. The CDR3 sequence: CASSAPWGEQFF. The CDR3 region has the DNA TGTGCCAGCAGCGCCCCATGGGGGGAGCAGTTCTTC.

This chain joins TRBV7-6 and TRBJ2-7; D is perhaps TRBD2 (5 bases). The V gene's germline CDR1 is SGHVS and CDR2 FNYEAQ. V shed 5 bases and J shed 4 bases, with 12 bases lying between them. The length of the CDR3 is 13 residues. CDR3 DNA sequence: TGTGCCAGCAGCCCGATTCGGGGTTACGAGCAGTACTTC. As protein: CASSPIRGYEQYF.